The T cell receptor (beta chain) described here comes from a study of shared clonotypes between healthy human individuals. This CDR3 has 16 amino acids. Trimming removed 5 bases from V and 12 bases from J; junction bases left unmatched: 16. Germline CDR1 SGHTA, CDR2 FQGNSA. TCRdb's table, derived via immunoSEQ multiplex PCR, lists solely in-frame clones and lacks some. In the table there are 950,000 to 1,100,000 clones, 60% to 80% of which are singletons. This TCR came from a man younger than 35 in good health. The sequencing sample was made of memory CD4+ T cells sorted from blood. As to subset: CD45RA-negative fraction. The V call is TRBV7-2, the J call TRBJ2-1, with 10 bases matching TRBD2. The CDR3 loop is CASSLSGLAGASGQFF. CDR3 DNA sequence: TGTGCCAGCAGCCTTAGCGGGCTAGCGGGAGCCAGTGGGCAGTTCTTC. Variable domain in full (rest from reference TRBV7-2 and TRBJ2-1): GAGVSQSPSNKVTEKGKDVELRCDPISGHTALYWYRQSLGQGLEFLIYFQGNSAPDKSGLPSDRFSAERTGGSVSTLTIQRTQQEDSAVYLCASSLSGLAGASGQFFGPGTRLTVL.